A selection of T cell receptor beta chains follows, all from one sample in a study of a mutant IDH1 vaccine in newly diagnosed glioma. Libraries were prepared by immunoSEQ multiplex PCR; TCRdb keeps only in-frame clonotypes and omits some of them. The sample lists over 25,000 clones, around 87% occurring once. These receptors are not linked to any known antigen. The sequencing here drew on PBMCs, taken from a glioma patient whose treatment included an IDH1 peptide vaccine. These receptors were obtained from a man aged 40-55 years with glioma. Both conserved end residues are part of each CDR3. Each record gives: CDR3 length, V gene, D gene, J gene, clone size, CDR3 protein, CDR3 DNA. The D gene is left open where the match is weak. Where a row states a size, it is once, few, many or the class of an expanded clone; other rows omit it.

CDR3 length: 15
V gene: TRBV27
D gene: -
J gene: TRBJ2-1
clone size: once
CDR3 protein: CASSLRDPSYNEQFF
CDR3 DNA: TGTGCCAGCAGTTTAAGAGACCCCTCCTACAATGAGCAGTTCTTC

CDR3 length: 17
V gene: TRBV19
D gene: TRBD1
J gene: TRBJ1-2
clone size: -
CDR3 protein: CASSIGFRQGHGDGYTF
CDR3 DNA: TGTGCCAGTAGTATCGGCTTCAGACAGGGTCACGGGGATGGCTACACCTTC

CDR3 length: 13
V gene: TRBV7-2
D gene: -
J gene: TRBJ1-2
clone size: -
CDR3 protein: CASSLGGNYGYTF
CDR3 DNA: TGTGCCAGCAGCCTTGGAGGGAACTATGGCTACACCTTC

CDR3 length: 11
V gene: TRBV20-1
D gene: -
J gene: TRBJ2-1
clone size: -
CDR3 protein: CSARVLPAQFF
CDR3 DNA: TGCAGTGCTAGAGTACTTCCGGCACAGTTCTTC

CDR3 length: 15
V gene: TRBV6-5
D gene: TRBD2
J gene: TRBJ2-5
clone size: -
CDR3 protein: CASSYWEGSSETQYF
CDR3 DNA: TGTGCCAGCAGTTACTGGGAGGGGAGTTCGGAGACCCAGTACTTC

CDR3 length: 12
V gene: TRBV28
D gene: -
J gene: TRBJ1-1
clone size: -
CDR3 protein: CASFEGDTEAFF
CDR3 DNA: TGTGCCTCCTTTGAGGGAGACACTGAAGCTTTCTTT

CDR3 length: 17
V gene: TRBV28
D gene: -
J gene: TRBJ2-6
clone size: -
CDR3 protein: CASSPRDIQSGANVLTF
CDR3 DNA: TGTGCCAGCAGTCCCCGGGACATACAATCTGGGGCCAACGTCCTGACTTTC

CDR3 length: 14
V gene: TRBV25-1
D gene: -
J gene: TRBJ1-6
clone size: -
CDR3 protein: CASSGSAYNSPLHF
CDR3 DNA: TGTGCCAGCAGTGGATCGGCCTATAATTCACCCCTCCACTTT

CDR3 length: 12
V gene: TRBV5-1
D gene: -
J gene: TRBJ1-1
clone size: -
CDR3 protein: CASSDRDTEAFF
CDR3 DNA: TGCGCCAGCAGCGATAGGGACACTGAAGCTTTCTTT

CDR3 length: 15
V gene: TRBV30
D gene: -
J gene: TRBJ2-2
clone size: -
CDR3 protein: CAWSVGGTYTGELFF
CDR3 DNA: TGTGCCTGGAGTGTAGGCGGTACCTACACCGGGGAGCTGTTTTTT

CDR3 length: 14
V gene: TRBV6-6
D gene: -
J gene: TRBJ2-2
clone size: -
CDR3 protein: CASRKGLHGRELFF
CDR3 DNA: TGTGCCAGCAGGAAGGGTCTTCACGGAAGGGAGCTGTTTTTT

CDR3 length: 14
V gene: TRBV19
D gene: TRBD2
J gene: TRBJ2-1
clone size: -
CDR3 protein: CATAGGLASNEQFF
CDR3 DNA: TGTGCCACCGCCGGGGGACTAGCGTCAAATGAGCAGTTCTTC

CDR3 length: 15
V gene: TRBV25-1
D gene: -
J gene: TRBJ1-4
clone size: few
CDR3 protein: CASSDVRTGFGKLFF
CDR3 DNA: TGTGCCAGCAGTGACGTTAGGACGGGATTTGGAAAACTGTTTTTT

CDR3 length: 16
V gene: TRBV6-6
D gene: TRBD1
J gene: TRBJ1-2
clone size: -
CDR3 protein: CASSYFPGQGLYGYTF
CDR3 DNA: TGTGCCAGCAGTTACTTCCCGGGACAGGGCCTCTATGGCTACACCTTC

CDR3 length: 16
V gene: TRBV19
D gene: -
J gene: TRBJ1-1
clone size: -
CDR3 protein: CASSIEGSQMNTEAFF
CDR3 DNA: TGTGCCAGTAGTATAGAGGGCAGCCAAATGAACACTGAAGCTTTCTTT

CDR3 length: 14
V gene: TRBV5-1
D gene: -
J gene: TRBJ2-2
clone size: few
CDR3 protein: CASSLGVDTGELFF
CDR3 DNA: TGCGCCAGCAGCTTGGGGGTCGACACCGGGGAGCTGTTTTTT

CDR3 length: 15
V gene: TRBV4-3
D gene: -
J gene: TRBJ1-5
clone size: few
CDR3 protein: CASSQDKASNQPQHF
CDR3 DNA: TGCGCCAGCAGCCAAGATAAAGCTAGCAATCAGCCCCAGCATTTT

CDR3 length: 15
V gene: TRBV6-1
D gene: -
J gene: TRBJ1-1
clone size: -
CDR3 protein: CASSEVRRGSTEAFF
CDR3 DNA: TGTGCCAGCAGTGAAGTAAGGCGGGGGTCCACTGAAGCTTTCTTT

CDR3 length: 13
V gene: TRBV7-9
D gene: -
J gene: TRBJ1-3
clone size: -
CDR3 protein: CASRRDSGNTIYF
CDR3 DNA: TGTGCCAGCAGGCGAGACAGTGGAAACACCATATATTTT

CDR3 length: 13
V gene: TRBV29-1
D gene: -
J gene: TRBJ2-1
clone size: -
CDR3 protein: CSARRPSYNEQFF
CDR3 DNA: TGCAGCGCCCGACGCCCATCCTACAATGAGCAGTTCTTC

CDR3 length: 13
V gene: TRBV25-1
D gene: -
J gene: TRBJ2-7
clone size: -
CDR3 protein: CASSPTGSYEQYF
CDR3 DNA: TGTGCCAGCAGCCCCACCGGCAGCTACGAGCAGTACTTC

CDR3 length: 11
V gene: TRBV6-4
D gene: -
J gene: TRBJ2-3
clone size: -
CDR3 protein: CASSEGGTQYF
CDR3 DNA: TGTGCCAGCAGTGAAGGGGGTACGCAGTATTTT

CDR3 length: 14
V gene: TRBV7-9
D gene: -
J gene: TRBJ1-5
clone size: -
CDR3 protein: CASSLAESNQPQHF
CDR3 DNA: TGTGCCAGCAGCTTAGCAGAAAGCAATCAGCCCCAGCATTTT

CDR3 length: 15
V gene: TRBV5-4
D gene: TRBD1
J gene: TRBJ1-1
clone size: -
CDR3 protein: CASSPLDRGNTEAFF
CDR3 DNA: TGTGCCAGCAGCCCCCTGGACAGGGGGAACACTGAAGCTTTCTTT

CDR3 length: 14
V gene: TRBV27
D gene: -
J gene: TRBJ1-1
clone size: -
CDR3 protein: CASSLHRSNTEAFF
CDR3 DNA: TGTGCCAGCAGTTTACACAGGTCGAACACTGAAGCTTTCTTT

CDR3 length: 14
V gene: TRBV4-3
D gene: -
J gene: TRBJ2-7
clone size: -
CDR3 protein: CAGSQEAYDYEQYF
CDR3 DNA: TGCGCCGGCAGCCAAGAGGCCTACGACTACGAGCAGTACTTC

CDR3 length: 12
V gene: TRBV6-1
D gene: -
J gene: TRBJ2-2
clone size: -
CDR3 protein: CASAGYTGELFF
CDR3 DNA: TGTGCCAGCGCGGGTTACACCGGGGAGCTGTTTTTT

CDR3 length: 15
V gene: TRBV6-5
D gene: -
J gene: TRBJ2-6
clone size: -
CDR3 protein: CASSYRNSGANVLTF
CDR3 DNA: TGTGCCAGCAGTTACAGGAACTCTGGGGCCAACGTCCTGACTTTC

CDR3 length: 15
V gene: TRBV6-6
D gene: -
J gene: TRBJ1-3
clone size: -
CDR3 protein: CASSPAGARGNTIYF
CDR3 DNA: TGTGCCAGCAGTCCGGCGGGGGCGCGAGGAAACACCATATATTTT

CDR3 length: 15
V gene: TRBV7-9
D gene: -
J gene: TRBJ2-3
clone size: -
CDR3 protein: CASSSGLFDTDTQYF
CDR3 DNA: TGTGCCAGCAGCTCGGGACTCTTCGACACAGATACGCAGTATTTT

CDR3 length: 14
V gene: TRBV6-4
D gene: -
J gene: TRBJ1-6
clone size: -
CDR3 protein: CASSADGEDSPLHF
CDR3 DNA: TGTGCCAGCAGTGCCGACGGAGAGGATTCACCCCTCCACTTT

CDR3 length: 16
V gene: TRBV4-1
D gene: TRBD2
J gene: TRBJ2-1
clone size: few
CDR3 protein: CASSQVGLAAYNEQFF
CDR3 DNA: TGCGCCAGCAGCCAAGTGGGACTAGCGGCTTACAATGAGCAGTTCTTC

CDR3 length: 14
V gene: TRBV7-2
D gene: TRBD2
J gene: TRBJ2-3
clone size: -
CDR3 protein: CASSFRAGESTQYF
CDR3 DNA: TGTGCCAGCAGCTTTAGGGCGGGAGAAAGTACGCAGTATTTT

CDR3 length: 15
V gene: TRBV7-2
D gene: TRBD2
J gene: TRBJ2-3
clone size: -
CDR3 protein: CASSSGSGGTDTQYF
CDR3 DNA: TGTGCCAGCAGCTCCGGGAGCGGGGGCACAGATACGCAGTATTTT

CDR3 length: 15
V gene: TRBV7-9
D gene: TRBD2
J gene: TRBJ2-2
clone size: -
CDR3 protein: CASSSRTSGSGELFF
CDR3 DNA: TGTGCCAGCAGCTCAAGGACTAGCGGGAGTGGGGAGCTGTTTTTT

CDR3 length: 13
V gene: TRBV9
D gene: -
J gene: TRBJ2-1
clone size: -
CDR3 protein: CASSVAGAGEQFF
CDR3 DNA: TGTGCCAGCAGCGTAGCTGGGGCCGGTGAGCAGTTCTTC

CDR3 length: 16
V gene: TRBV7-2
D gene: -
J gene: TRBJ2-2
clone size: -
CDR3 protein: CASSLAAAPNTGELFF
CDR3 DNA: TGTGCCAGCAGCTTAGCGGCAGCCCCGAACACCGGGGAGCTGTTTTTT

CDR3 length: 12
V gene: TRBV6-5
D gene: -
J gene: TRBJ1-1
clone size: -
CDR3 protein: CASSRAEGEAFF
CDR3 DNA: TGTGCCAGCAGCCGGGCGGAAGGTGAAGCTTTCTTT

CDR3 length: 14
V gene: TRBV14
D gene: -
J gene: TRBJ2-2
clone size: -
CDR3 protein: CASSQVINTGELFF
CDR3 DNA: TGTGCCAGCAGCCAAGTGATTAATACGGGGGAGCTGTTTTTT

CDR3 length: 14
V gene: TRBV7-3
D gene: TRBD2
J gene: TRBJ2-3
clone size: -
CDR3 protein: CASSRSGSSDTQYF
CDR3 DNA: TGTGCCAGCAGCCGTAGCGGGAGTAGCGATACGCAGTATTTT

CDR3 length: 14
V gene: TRBV6-5
D gene: -
J gene: TRBJ1-1
clone size: -
CDR3 protein: CASSYAALNTEAFF
CDR3 DNA: TGTGCCAGCAGTTACGCAGCCTTGAACACTGAAGCTTTCTTT

CDR3 length: 13
V gene: TRBV6-1
D gene: -
J gene: TRBJ2-5
clone size: -
CDR3 protein: CASNIVLRETQYF
CDR3 DNA: TGTGCCAGCAATATCGTCCTAAGGGAGACCCAGTACTTC

CDR3 length: 16
V gene: TRBV30
D gene: -
J gene: TRBJ1-4
clone size: few
CDR3 protein: CAWSRAGSLLGEKLFF
CDR3 DNA: TGTGCCTGGAGTAGGGCAGGGTCCCTTTTAGGAGAAAAACTGTTTTTT

CDR3 length: 12
V gene: TRBV29-1
D gene: -
J gene: TRBJ2-5
clone size: -
CDR3 protein: CSVDGGAETQYF
CDR3 DNA: TGCAGCGTCGACGGGGGAGCGGAGACCCAGTACTTC

CDR3 length: 18
V gene: TRBV28
D gene: TRBD2
J gene: TRBJ2-3
clone size: few
CDR3 protein: CASSTGPLRTSGLDTQYF
CDR3 DNA: TGTGCCAGCAGCACTGGCCCTCTGAGGACTAGCGGGCTTGATACGCAGTATTTT

CDR3 length: 14
V gene: TRBV6-1
D gene: -
J gene: TRBJ1-6
clone size: few
CDR3 protein: CASKSGIYNSPLHF
CDR3 DNA: TGTGCCAGCAAGAGCGGAATCTATAATTCACCCCTCCACTTT

CDR3 length: 12
V gene: TRBV28
D gene: -
J gene: TRBJ1-6
clone size: -
CDR3 protein: CASSSAGLHLHF
CDR3 DNA: TGTGCCAGCAGTTCCGCTGGGCTGCACCTCCACTTT

CDR3 length: 15
V gene: TRBV4-2
D gene: -
J gene: TRBJ1-4
clone size: -
CDR3 protein: CASSQDLGTAEKLFF
CDR3 DNA: TGTGCCAGCAGCCAAGATCTGGGGACGGCTGAAAAACTGTTTTTT

CDR3 length: 13
V gene: TRBV30
D gene: TRBD1
J gene: TRBJ1-5
clone size: -
CDR3 protein: CAWTGGGNQPQHF
CDR3 DNA: TGTGCCTGGACAGGGGGCGGTAATCAGCCCCAGCATTTT

CDR3 length: 13
V gene: TRBV28
D gene: TRBD2
J gene: TRBJ2-1
clone size: -
CDR3 protein: CASSGLAGDEQFF
CDR3 DNA: TGTGCCAGCAGTGGTCTAGCGGGCGATGAGCAGTTCTTC

CDR3 length: 13
V gene: TRBV6-6
D gene: -
J gene: TRBJ1-1
clone size: -
CDR3 protein: CASNAGERTEAFF
CDR3 DNA: TGTGCCAGCAACGCAGGGGAGAGGACTGAAGCTTTCTTT

CDR3 length: 15
V gene: TRBV7-2
D gene: -
J gene: TRBJ1-2
clone size: -
CDR3 protein: CASRITGGHNYGYTF
CDR3 DNA: TGTGCCAGCCGAATTACGGGGGGTCATAACTATGGCTACACCTTC

CDR3 length: 16
V gene: TRBV6-4
D gene: -
J gene: TRBJ2-3
clone size: -
CDR3 protein: CASSDSAGTLTDTQYF
CDR3 DNA: TGTGCCAGCAGTGACTCCGCGGGCACCCTCACAGATACGCAGTATTTT

CDR3 length: 18
V gene: TRBV4-1
D gene: -
J gene: TRBJ1-1
clone size: -
CDR3 protein: CASRRVVDVGSGNTEAFF
CDR3 DNA: TGCGCCAGCAGGCGCGTCGTCGACGTCGGAAGCGGGAACACTGAAGCTTTCTTT